The TCR beta chain under discussion was sequenced for a study of blood T cell repertoires in COVID-19. In the study overall: Sample material is recorded as cDNA or gDNA derived from T cells, B-cell-depleted T cells, or PBMCs.

This table comes from immunoSEQ multiplex PCR, and its TCRdb copy is limited to in-frame clones, with some not included. Of about 160,000 clones in the sample, less than 85% were seen once. Sequencing used PBMCs or T cells enriched from blood (not recorded which). The sequence came from a man in his sixties who had recovered from COVID-19.

Here the CDR3 reads CASSLDRSSYEQYF. In nucleotides, the CDR3 is TGTGCCAGCAGCTTAGACAGGAGCTCCTACGAGCAGTACTTC. The V call is TRBV7-2, the J call TRBJ2-7; a weak D match, TRBD1 (5 bases). CDR1 and CDR2 (germline): SGHTA, FQGNSA. CDR3 length: 14 residues. Trimming cost V 1 base and J 0 bases, with 7 bases left between them.